This T cell receptor (beta chain) is from a study of blood T cell repertoires in COVID-19. The repertoire was sequenced with immunoSEQ multiplex PCR; TCRdb's copy has only in-frame clones and lacks some. The repertoire holds approximately 470,000 clones, with 75% to 90% as singletons. Germline-derived CDR1 and CDR2 are SNHLY and FYNNEI. With 3 bases removed from V and 1 base from J, the gap between germline ends came to 16 bases. The CDR3 has 16 residues. This chain uses TRBV2 with TRBJ2-7, with D maybe TRBD2 (5 bases). Sequencing was carried out using PBMCs or T cells enriched from blood (not recorded which). The TCR sequence derives from a woman under 30 who had recovered from COVID-19. In nucleotides, the CDR3 is TGTGCCAGCAGTGAGGCTTTTGGACTCCTATCCTACGAGCAGTACTTC. Translated: CASSEAFGLLSYEQYF.